This TCR beta chain was recorded in a study of glioma-infiltrating T cells. This clonotype was counted only a few times. The iRepertoire nested amplicon-rescue multiplex PCR amplified TCR alpha and beta CDR3s from RNA. MiXCR, run by TCRdb on the multiplex PCR reads, gives a single entry per CDR3 protein. The sample carries 300,000 to 450,000 distinct CDR3 sequences, 41% recorded once. Germline V gene sequence: CDR1 SEHNR, CDR2 FQNEAQ (reference sequence). The CDR3 runs to 16 residues. J lost 4 bases, V lost 5 bases, and 10 bases had no gene match. Sample: glioma tissue, nonneoplastic brain tissue, or PBMCs (not recorded which). The sequence derives from a human donor with low-grade glioma or glioblastoma, undergoing nonglioma brain surgery, or in good health (not recorded which). V usage is TRBV7-9 and J usage is TRBJ2-2, with TRBD1 matching over 7 bases. CDR3 in amino acids: CASSEGRQGVTGELFF. CDR3 in DNA: TGTGCCAGCAGCGAAGGGAGACAGGGAGTCACCGGGGAGCTGTTTTTT.